Presented here are 24 T cell receptor beta chains from one specimen sequenced in a study. TCRdb processed the 5' RACE reads anew with MiXCR; each CDR3 protein has one entry. The sample yields approximately 60,000 distinct CDR3 sequences, 28% seen once. Source material: tumor-infiltrating memory CD4+ T cells sorted from the breast tumor. This sample's subset: memory CD4+ T cells, CD4+CD45RO+CD25-. Receptors originate from a female donor with breast cancer.

This clonotype was seen a handful of times. The chain uses TRBV5-1 and TRBJ1-5, with D perhaps TRBD1 (5 bases). CDR1 SGHRS and CDR2 YFSETQ come from the germline V gene. V dropped 0 bases and J dropped 7 bases, with 14 bases sitting between them. The CDR3 consists of 15 residues. The CDR3 is CASSLDGGFGQPQHF. CDR3 coding DNA: TGCGCCAGCAGCTTGGATGGGGGGTTCGGGCAGCCCCAGCATTTT. Based on the CDR3 plus reference TRBV5-1 and TRBJ1-5, the full variable domain is KAGVTQTPRYLIKTRGQQVTLSCSPISGHRSVSWYQQTPGQGLQFLFEYFSETQRNKGNFPGRFSGRQFSNSRSEMNVSTLELGDSALYLCASSLDGGFGQPQHFGDGTRLSIL.

The chain carries TRBV6-6 and TRBJ1-1; the D is unclear. The ends were cut back, 4 bases at V and 0 bases at J, with 3 bases in the middle. Germline CDR1 MNHNY, CDR2 SVGAGI (reference sequence). This CDR3 is built from 12 residues. CDR3 sequence (DNA): TGTGCCAGCAGTTCAGTGAACACTGAAGCTTTCTTT. This translates into CASSSVNTEAFF.

This chain joins TRBV7-9 and TRBJ1-2; D is uncertain. Germline assignment: CDR1 SEHNR and CDR2 FQNEAQ (reference sequence). The CDR3 totals 13 residues. The V end lost 6 bases, the J end lost 8 bases, and 16 bases lay between the germline ends. This chain's CDR3 is CASRPSSGGGYTF. The CDR3 DNA follows: TGTGCCAGCAGACCATCTTCAGGAGGAGGCTACACCTTC.

This clonotype was seen more than once but under ten times. The genes are TRBV7-9 and TRBJ1-1; D unclear. Germline V gene sequence: CDR1 SEHNR, CDR2 FQNEAQ (reference sequence). This CDR3 comprises 13 residues. V dropped 5 bases and J dropped 6 bases, with 13 bases sitting between them. DNA of the CDR3: TGTGCCAGCAGCCGGGTGGTCGCCCCTGAAGCTTTCTTT. It encodes CASSRVVAPEAFF.

This chain joins TRBV28 and TRBJ1-5; 8 positions agree with TRBD1. The germline V gene has CDR1 MDHEN and CDR2 SYDVKM. V gave up 3 bases and J gave up 16 bases; unmatched junction bases: 8. The CDR3 covers 12 residues. Written as DNA, the CDR3 is TGTGCCAGCAGTTTCGTCGACAGGGGCCGTCATTTT. As protein: CASSFVDRGRHF.

This clonotype was seen more than once but under ten times. The gene calls are TRBV5-1 and TRBJ1-2; 7 bases line up with TRBD1. The germline CDR1 and CDR2 sequences are SGHRS and YFSETQ. This CDR3 comprises 16 residues. The trim removed 0 bases at V and 11 bases at J, leaving 16 bases unmatched. Written as DNA, the CDR3 is TGCGCCAGCAGCTTGGCGCAGCTTCGACAGGGCGGCGAGTACACCTTC. It codes for CASSLAQLRQGGEYTF. The entire variable domain, with the rest obtained from reference TRBV5-1 and TRBJ1-2, is as follows: KAGVTQTPRYLIKTRGQQVTLSCSPISGHRSVSWYQQTPGQGLQFLFEYFSETQRNKGNFPGRFSGRQFSNSRSEMNVSTLELGDSALYLCASSLAQLRQGGEYTFGSGTRLTVV.

This clonotype has just a few counts. This chain links TRBV11-3 with TRBJ1-6; possibly TRBD1 for D (5 bases). V shed 5 bases and J shed 12 bases, with 14 bases lying between them. Germline V lookup: CDR1 SGHNT, CDR2 YENEEA. The CDR3 is 13 residues long. The chain's CDR3 is CASSDGIGGPLHF. CDR3 nucleotides: TGTGCCAGCAGCGACGGGATCGGGGGACCCCTCCACTTT.

The J gene is TRBJ1-3, the V gene TRBV28; 8 nucleotides line up with TRBD1. V shed 7 bases, J shed 0 bases, and the junction held 5 bases outside the gene matches. CDR3 length equals 15 residues. Per germline, CDR1 MDHEN and CDR2 SYDVKM. The CDR3 loop reads CASTTGGSSGNTIYF. The CDR3 DNA follows: TGTGCCAGCACCACAGGGGGAAGCTCTGGAAACACCATATATTTT.

This clonotype appeared a few times. The chain recombines TRBV29-1 with TRBJ1-2; no reliable D call. The CDR3 has 13 residues. The V end lost 3 bases, the J end lost 0 bases, and 8 bases lay between the germline ends. Germline CDR1 reads SQVTM; CDR2 reads ANQGSEA. The CDR3 spells CSVDPGPNYGYTF. In nucleotides, the CDR3 is TGCAGCGTTGACCCGGGCCCTAACTATGGCTACACCTTC.

This chain uses TRBV4-2 with TRBJ1-2; the D gene is possibly TRBD1 (6 bases). Germline CDR1 and CDR2: LGHNA and YNFKEQ. Trimming shortened V by 2 bases and J by 7 bases, and 14 bases separated the two germline ends. The CDR3 has 14 residues. CDR3 DNA: TGTGCCAGCAGCCAACCCGGGGGGCGGTCTGGCTACACCTTC. Amino acids: CASSQPGGRSGYTF.

This clonotype has a handful of counts. The chain links TRBV2 to TRBJ1-4, with D possibly TRBD1 on 6 matching bases. V was pared by 4 bases and J by 10 bases, with 13 bases between. This CDR3 comprises 13 residues. Germline assignment: CDR1 SNHLY and CDR2 FYNNEI. This CDR3 reads CASSAQGVGKLFF. DNA for the CDR3: TGTGCCAGCAGTGCACAGGGAGTAGGAAAACTGTTTTTT.

V gene TRBV10-3 combines with J gene TRBJ2-3, with D tentatively TRBD2 (5 bases). The germline V and J ends were trimmed by 7 bases and 4 bases, with 12 bases remaining between them. CDR1 and CDR2 (germline): ENHRY, SYGVKD. The CDR3 consists of 13 residues. CDR3 in DNA: TGTGCCATCAAGGAGGCTAGCCCAGATACGCAGTATTTT. It yields the protein CAIKEASPDTQYF.

This chain connects TRBV18 to TRBJ2-3; 7 bases agree with TRBD2. CDR3 length: 15 amino acids. The V and J ends lost 0 bases and 3 bases, in that order; junction bases with no gene match: 3. The germline V gene has CDR1 KGHSH and CDR2 LQKENI. CDR3 protein: CASSPPSAGTDTQYF. The CDR3 nucleotides are TGTGCCAGCTCACCACCGTCAGCGGGAACAGATACGCAGTATTTT.

As regards this clonotype: At one boundary the junction diverges from the germline segment, which might be a read error. This sequence joins TRBV28 and TRBJ1-1; D is perhaps TRBD1 (5 bases). This CDR3 contains 13 residues. Germline V CDR1 and CDR2: MDHEN, SYDVKM. The CDR3 DNA is TGTGCCAGCGGTTTGTGGGGCGGGAGTGAAGCTTTCTTT. Translation: CASGLWGGSEAFF. Full variable domain (remainder filled in from reference TRBV28 and TRBJ1-1): DVKVTQSSRYLVKRTGEKVFLECVQDMDHENMFWYRQDPGLGLRLIYFSYDVKMKEKGDIPEGYSVSREKKERFSLILESASTNQTSMYLCASGLWGGSEAFFGQGTRLTVV.

This clonotype was counted ten times or more. The V gene is TRBV6-2 or TRBV6-3, the J gene TRBJ1-5; D unresolved. The V gene lost 6 bases and the J gene lost 4 bases, with 7 bases spanning the gap. The germline V gene encodes CDR1 MNHEY and CDR2 SVGEGT. There are 12 residues in the CDR3. The CDR3 loop reads CASSGVNQPQHF. The DNA of the CDR3 is TGTGCCAGCAGCGGGGTGAATCAGCCCCAGCATTTT.

The CDR3: CASRGNPGGAFF. The CDR3 region has the DNA TGTGCCAGCAGAGGGAACCCAGGGGGAGCTTTCTTT. The rearrangement uses TRBV6-1 and TRBJ1-1; 7 bases fit TRBD1. Trimming cost V 6 bases and J 10 bases; bases outside gene matches: 8. This CDR3 contains 12 residues. CDR1 and CDR2 from the germline V gene are MNHNS and SASEGT.

The V gene is TRBV5-1, the J gene TRBJ2-2; no reliable D call. The CDR3 consists of 16 residues. Germline assignment: CDR1 SGHRS and CDR2 YFSETQ. V shed 2 bases and J shed 2 bases, with 13 bases lying between them. The CDR3 is CASSFISQTNTGELFF. The CDR3 coding sequence is TGCGCCAGCAGCTTTATTTCCCAGACTAACACCGGGGAGCTGTTTTTT.

This clonotype was seen only a few times. V is TRBV11-3 and J is TRBJ2-5; no firm D call. Germline CDR1 and CDR2: SGHNT and YENEEA. There are 13 residues in the CDR3. Between the trimmed V and J ends, which lost 5 bases and 5 bases, there was a span of 12 bases. The CDR3 spells CASSPRPLETQYF. CDR3 in DNA: TGTGCCAGCAGCCCCCGCCCCCTGGAGACCCAGTACTTC.

The genes are TRBV6-6 and TRBJ1-1; D gene uncertain. This CDR3 has 12 residues. V was trimmed by 1 base and J by 6 bases, leaving 6 bases between them. The germline V gene has CDR1 MNHNY and CDR2 SVGAGI (reference sequence). CDR3 sequence: CASSYFGAEAFF. For the CDR3, the DNA is TGTGCCAGCAGTTACTTCGGCGCTGAAGCTTTCTTT.

This clonotype was counted a few times. This rearrangement joins TRBV7-9 to TRBJ2-5; 8 nucleotides align to TRBD1. Unmatched junction bases numbered 6, after V lost 4 bases and J lost 2 bases. This CDR3 region has 15 residues. The germline V gene encodes CDR1 SEHNR and CDR2 FQNEAQ (reference sequence). The CDR3 DNA is TGTGCCAGCAGCTCCTGGACAGGGATTCAAGAGACCCAGTACTTC. Translated: CASSSWTGIQETQYF.

This clonotype was recorded a few times. The V and J genes are TRBV7-8 and TRBJ2-5, with 11 bases lining up with TRBD2. The CDR3 runs 16 residues. Germline CDR1 SGHVS, CDR2 FQNEAQ. V lost 3 bases to trimming and J lost 5 bases; unmatched junction nucleotides: 8. The CDR3, as DNA: TGTGCCAGCAGCTTTCCGGTAGCGGGAGGGCAGGAGACCCAGTACTTC. It translates to CASSFPVAGGQETQYF.

The chain links TRBV6-1 to TRBJ2-5; D unclear. CDR1 is MNHNS, CDR2 SASEGT, per germline. This CDR3 contains 14 residues. The germline V and J ends were trimmed by 1 base and 2 bases, with 8 bases remaining between them. CDR3 nucleotides: TGTGCCAGCAGTGAAGGGGCAGGACAAGAGACCCAGTACTTC. Its protein is CASSEGAGQETQYF.

The genes are TRBV9 and TRBJ1-2, with D perhaps TRBD1 (6 bases). The V and J ends lost 0 bases and 4 bases respectively, with 13 bases between them. Germline CDR1 reads SGDLS; CDR2 reads YYNGEE. The CDR3 sequence is 15 residues long. The chain's CDR3 is CASSVDPRGTYGYTF. In nucleotides, the CDR3 is TGTGCCAGCAGCGTAGACCCGAGGGGGACCTATGGCTACACCTTC.

This rearrangement joins TRBV5-5 to TRBJ2-1, with TRBD2 as a possible D gene (5 bases). Trimming cost V 3 bases and J 2 bases, with 12 bases left between them. Germline loops: CDR1 SGHKS, CDR2 YYEKEE (reference sequence). This CDR3 is 15 amino acids long. The CDR3 nucleotides read TGTGCCAGCAGCTATTGGCCTAGCCCCTACAATGAGCAGTTCTTC. This encodes CASSYWPSPYNEQFF.